The 9 T cell receptor beta chains listed next were all sequenced from one sample in a study of sequential checkpoint blockade in melanoma. Assay: immunoSEQ multiplex PCR; the TCRdb copy retains only in-frame clones and omits some. Of 13,000 or so clones listed, 25% to 30% are singletons. Treatment described: randomized to nivolumab then ipilimumab (arm A) or the reverse (arm B). Sequenced material: tumor tissue (inferred from file names), taken from a patient given nivolumab and ipilimumab in sequence. These receptors were collected from a human donor with melanoma.

This clone has a count of ten or more. The CDR3 DNA reads as TGTGCCAGCAGCTTCTTCGGTGGGGGGTACGAGCAGTACTTC. Amino acid sequence: CASSFFGGGYEQYF. This chain joins TRBV11-3 and TRBJ2-7; TRBD2 is a possible D gene (6 bases). Trimming pared 3 bases from V and 4 bases from J, leaving 13 bases between. Germline CDR1 reads SGHNT; CDR2 reads YENEEA. There are 14 residues in the CDR3.

This clone came up many times. The CDR3 sequence is CASSLDRTGVDTQYF. For the CDR3, the DNA is TGTGCCAGCAGCTTGGATAGGACGGGAGTGGATACGCAGTATTTT. This chain uses TRBV11-3 with TRBJ2-3; the D gene is possibly TRBD2 (6 bases). The ends were cut back, 3 bases at V and 6 bases at J, with 16 bases in the middle. The CDR3 loop spans 15 amino acids. Germline CDR1 reads SGHNT; CDR2 reads YENEEA.

This clone came up a few times. CDR3: CASSYEQTYEQYF. The CDR3 nucleotides are TGTGCCAGCAGTTACGAACAGACCTACGAGCAGTACTTC. The chain recombines TRBV6-8 with TRBJ2-7; D call uncertain. The CDR3 contains 13 residues. Germline CDR1 reads MNHGY; CDR2 reads SAAAGT. The V end was cut by 2 bases, the J end by 2 bases, with 7 bases between.

The chain has TRBV19 and TRBJ2-1; the match to TRBD1 covers 9 bases. Germline CDR1 and CDR2: LNHDA and SQIVND (reference sequence). Germline trimming cut 5 bases from V and 7 bases from J; bases unmatched to any gene: 6. This CDR3 has 14 amino acids. The CDR3 spells CASSGTGGGNEQFF. For the CDR3, the DNA is TGTGCCAGTAGTGGAACAGGGGGCGGGAATGAGCAGTTCTTC.

This clone came up many times. This chain links TRBV2 with TRBJ1-4; 10 bases map to TRBD1. Germline CDR1 reads SNHLY; CDR2 reads FYNNEI. This CDR3 has 16 residues. The junction had 10 bases not matched to a gene; V was cut back by 5 bases and J by 7 bases. CDR3 sequence reads: CASSPRQGASFEKLFF. The CDR3 DNA sequence: TGTGCCAGCAGTCCCCGACAGGGGGCGTCTTTTGAAAAACTGTTTTTT.

This clone was counted at least ten times. This sequence joins TRBV10-3 and TRBJ1-5, with D hard to call. CDR3 length: 15 residues. CDR1 and CDR2 from the germline V gene are ENHRY and SYGVKD. Deletions cut 0 bases from V and 6 bases from J, with 12 bases between. CDR3 sequence reads: CAISESTAGTQPQHF. CDR3 sequence (DNA): TGTGCCATCAGTGAGTCGACGGCAGGTACTCAGCCCCAGCATTTT.

This clone was found many times. This sequence joins TRBV11-3 and TRBJ1-1, with 7 bases that match TRBD1. Germline V gene lookup returns CDR1 SGHNT and CDR2 YENEEA. With 3 bases clipped from V and 4 bases from J, the junction kept 5 bases outside the gene matches. The CDR3 totals 14 residues. The CDR3 spells CASSFNRGVTEAFF. CDR3 DNA: TGTGCCAGCAGCTTTAACAGGGGTGTCACTGAAGCTTTCTTT.

This clone was counted ten times or more. V gene TRBV6-8 combines with J gene TRBJ2-3; 8 bases align to TRBD1. Germline-derived CDR1 and CDR2 are MNHGY and SAAAGT. V shed 5 bases, J shed 2 bases, and the junction held 6 bases outside the gene matches. The CDR3 has 15 amino acids. In DNA, the CDR3 is TGTGCCAGCAGTGACCAGGGGGCCCCCACAGATACGCAGTATTTT. Its translation: CASSDQGAPTDTQYF.

The V gene is TRBV11-3, the J gene TRBJ2-1; no firm D call. The CDR3 consists of 17 residues. V shed 3 bases and J shed 5 bases, with 20 bases lying between them. CDR1 and CDR2 from the germline V gene are SGHNT and YENEEA. Here the CDR3 reads CASSFERVGKVDNEQFF. The CDR3 DNA sequence: TGTGCCAGCAGCTTTGAGAGAGTGGGAAAGGTCGACAATGAGCAGTTCTTC.